This record looks at one T cell receptor (beta chain) sequence and its context. CD4+ cells underwent separation, giving CD45RA+ naive and CD45RA-negative memory subsets. The data derive from a study of shared clonotypes between healthy human individuals. TCRdb keeps only in-frame clones here, not all; method: immunoSEQ multiplex PCR. The sample shows about 680,000 clones, more than 70% of them seen only once. The sequence was collected from a woman in her 30s in good health. Sequences were obtained from memory CD4+ T cells sorted from blood. Subset specified: CD45RA-negative fraction.

This CDR3 reads CASSPEGRANGELFF. DNA of the CDR3: TGTGCCAGCTCACCCGAAGGGAGGGCGAACGGGGAGCTGTTTTTT. The V and J genes are TRBV18 and TRBJ2-2; TRBD2 aligns across 7 bases. This CDR3 has 15 residues. Germline assignment: CDR1 KGHSH and CDR2 LQKENI. The V and J ends lost 3 bases and 7 bases, in that order; junction bases with no gene match: 8.